The sequence of this TCR beta chain was determined in a study of blood T cell repertoires in COVID-19. About the study: Samples representing acute and convalescent COVID-19 were sourced from the United States, Italy and Spain. In each case, the material was cDNA or gDNA derived from T cells, B-cell-depleted T cells, or PBMCs.

Patients of the Seattle cohort, enrolled during active infection, were followed longitudinally. In the original processing: From reference gene primer amplification, estimates of nucleated cell counts were derived. The repertoire was sequenced with immunoSEQ multiplex PCR; TCRdb's copy has only in-frame clones and lacks some. V and J calls and clone size come straight from that table; D and trimming were deduced from the DNA. The table shows approximately 330,000 clones, with about 90% occurring only once. With V trimmed by 6 bases and J by 4 bases, 9 bases remained unmatched. Germline CDR1 LNHDA, CDR2 SQIVND (reference sequence). The CDR3 has 14 residues.

The receptor was isolated from a woman aged 35 to 49 with COVID-19, enrolled during active disease. Specimen: peripheral blood. The rearrangement joins TRBV19 to TRBJ2-7; 7 nucleotides align to TRBD1. CDR3 nucleotide sequence: TGTGCCAGTAGCCAGGCCCGGGACAGTTACGAGCAGTACTTC. Translation gives CASSQARDSYEQYF.